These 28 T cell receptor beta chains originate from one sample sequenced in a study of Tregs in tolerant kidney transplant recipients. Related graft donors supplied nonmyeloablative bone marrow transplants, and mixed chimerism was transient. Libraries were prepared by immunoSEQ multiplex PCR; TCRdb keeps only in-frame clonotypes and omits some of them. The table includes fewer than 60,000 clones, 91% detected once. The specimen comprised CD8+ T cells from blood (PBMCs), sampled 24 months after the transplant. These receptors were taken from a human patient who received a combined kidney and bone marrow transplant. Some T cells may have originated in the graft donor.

The CDR3 DNA is TGTGCCAGTAGTATATTGGCGGGAGCTAGCTCCTACGAGCAGTACTTC. The encoded protein is CASSILAGASSYEQYF. The chain recombines TRBV19 with TRBJ2-7; 7 nucleotides align to TRBD2. CDR3 size: 16 residues. V dropped 2 bases and J dropped 0; count of bases not matched to a gene: 7. In germline, CDR1 is LNHDA, CDR2 SQIVND (reference sequence).

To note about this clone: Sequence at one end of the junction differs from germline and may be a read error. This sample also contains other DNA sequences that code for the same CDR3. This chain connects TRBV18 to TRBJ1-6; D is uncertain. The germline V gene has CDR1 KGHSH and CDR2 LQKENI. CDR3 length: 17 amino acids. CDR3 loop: CASSPQPLSSYNSPLHF. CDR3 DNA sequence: TGTGCCAGCTCACCACAACCGCTTAGCTCCTATAATTCCCCCCTCCACTTT. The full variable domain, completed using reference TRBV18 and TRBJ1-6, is NAGVMQNPRHLVRRRGQEARLRCSPMKGHSHVYWYRQLPEEGLKFMVYLQKENIIDESGMPKERFSAEFPKEGPSILRIQQVVRGDSAAYFCASSPQPLSSYNSPLHFGNGTRLTVT.

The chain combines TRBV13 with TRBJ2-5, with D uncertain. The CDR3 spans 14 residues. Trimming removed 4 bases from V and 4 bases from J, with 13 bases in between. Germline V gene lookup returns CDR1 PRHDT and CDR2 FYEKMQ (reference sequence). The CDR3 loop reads CASSSPGGLETQYF. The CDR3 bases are TGTGCCAGCAGCTCGCCAGGTGGTTTAGAGACCCAGTACTTC.

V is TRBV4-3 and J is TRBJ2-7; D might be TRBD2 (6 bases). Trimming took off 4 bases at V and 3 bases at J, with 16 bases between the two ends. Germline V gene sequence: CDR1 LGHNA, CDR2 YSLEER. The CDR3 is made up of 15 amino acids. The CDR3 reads CASSPKGLPDYEQYF. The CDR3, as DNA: TGCGCCAGCAGCCCGAAAGGACTACCGGACTACGAGCAGTACTTC.

As DNA, the CDR3 is TGTGCCAGCAGTTTTGGGGGCATGAACACTGAAGCTTTCTTT. Translating gives CASSFGGMNTEAFF. The V gene is TRBV28, the J gene TRBJ1-1; D is possibly TRBD1 (6 bases). Germline V gene data show CDR1 as MDHEN and CDR2 as SYDVKM. The CDR3 is 14 residues long. V lost 3 bases and J lost 0, with 8 bases in between.

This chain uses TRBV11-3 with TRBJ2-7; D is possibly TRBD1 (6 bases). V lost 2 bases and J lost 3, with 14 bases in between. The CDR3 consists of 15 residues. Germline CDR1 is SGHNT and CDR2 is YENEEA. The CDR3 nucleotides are TGTGCCAGCAGCTTAATCGCGGACAGATACTACGAGCAGTACTTC. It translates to CASSLIADRYYEQYF.

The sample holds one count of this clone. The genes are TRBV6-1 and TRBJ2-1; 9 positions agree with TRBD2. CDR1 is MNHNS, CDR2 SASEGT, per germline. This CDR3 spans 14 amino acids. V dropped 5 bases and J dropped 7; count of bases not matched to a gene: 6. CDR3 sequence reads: CASSHTGLANEQFF. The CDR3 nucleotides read TGTGCCAGCAGTCACACGGGACTAGCAAATGAGCAGTTCTTC.

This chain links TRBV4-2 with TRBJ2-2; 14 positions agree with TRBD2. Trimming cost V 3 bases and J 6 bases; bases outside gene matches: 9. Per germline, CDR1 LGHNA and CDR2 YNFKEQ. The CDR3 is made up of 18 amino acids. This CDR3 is CASSQSDRTSGGSGELFF. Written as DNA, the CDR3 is TGTGCCAGCAGCCAGAGTGATAGGACTAGCGGGGGGTCCGGGGAGCTGTTTTTT.

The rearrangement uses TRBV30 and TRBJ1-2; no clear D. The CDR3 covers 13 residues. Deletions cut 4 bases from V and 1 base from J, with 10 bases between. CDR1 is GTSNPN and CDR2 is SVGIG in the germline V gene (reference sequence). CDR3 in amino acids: CAWKLEVNYGYTF. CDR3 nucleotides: TGTGCCTGGAAATTGGAGGTTAACTATGGCTACACCTTC.

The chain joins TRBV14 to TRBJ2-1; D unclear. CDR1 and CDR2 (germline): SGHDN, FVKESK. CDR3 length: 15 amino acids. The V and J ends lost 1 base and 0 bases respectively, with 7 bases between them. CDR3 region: CASSQGRSSYNEQFF. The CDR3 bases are TGTGCCAGCAGCCAAGGGCGGAGCTCCTACAATGAGCAGTTCTTC.

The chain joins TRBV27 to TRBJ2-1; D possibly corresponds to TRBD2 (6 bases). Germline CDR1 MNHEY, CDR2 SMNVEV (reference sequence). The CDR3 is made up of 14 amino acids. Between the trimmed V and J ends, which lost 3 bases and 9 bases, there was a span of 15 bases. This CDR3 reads CASSLGGVYGEQFF. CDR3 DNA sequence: TGTGCCAGCAGTTTGGGGGGAGTGTATGGTGAGCAGTTCTTC.

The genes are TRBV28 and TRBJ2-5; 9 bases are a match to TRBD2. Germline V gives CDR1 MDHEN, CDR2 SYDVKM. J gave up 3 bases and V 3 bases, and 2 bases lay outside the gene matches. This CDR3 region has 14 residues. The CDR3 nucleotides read TGTGCCAGCAGTTTCGCTAGCGGGGAAGAGACCCAGTACTTC. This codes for CASSFASGEETQYF.

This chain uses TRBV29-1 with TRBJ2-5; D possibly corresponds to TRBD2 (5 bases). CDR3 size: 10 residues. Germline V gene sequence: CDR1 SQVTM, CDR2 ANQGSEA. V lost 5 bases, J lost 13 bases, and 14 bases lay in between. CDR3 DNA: TGCAGCGTTAATTATGGGAGACGGTACTTC. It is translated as CSVNYGRRYF.

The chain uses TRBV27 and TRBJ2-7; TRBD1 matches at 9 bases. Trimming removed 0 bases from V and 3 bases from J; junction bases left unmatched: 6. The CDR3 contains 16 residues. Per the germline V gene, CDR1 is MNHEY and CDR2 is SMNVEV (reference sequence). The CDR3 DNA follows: TGTGCCAGCAGTTTATCACCGACAGGGGGAGGCTACGAGCAGTACTTC. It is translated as CASSLSPTGGGYEQYF.

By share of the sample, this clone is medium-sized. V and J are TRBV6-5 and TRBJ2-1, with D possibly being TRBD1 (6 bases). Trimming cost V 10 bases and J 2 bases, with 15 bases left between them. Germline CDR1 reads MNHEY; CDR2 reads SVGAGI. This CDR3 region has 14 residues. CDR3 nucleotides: TGTGCCACCACAAACCGGGACACCTACAATGAGCAGTTCTTC. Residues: CATTNRDTYNEQFF.

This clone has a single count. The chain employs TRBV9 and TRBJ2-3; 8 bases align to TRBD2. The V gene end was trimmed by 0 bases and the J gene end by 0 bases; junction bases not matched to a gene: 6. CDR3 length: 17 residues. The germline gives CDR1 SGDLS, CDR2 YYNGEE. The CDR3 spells CASSVGLAGFSTDTQYF. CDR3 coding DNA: TGTGCCAGCAGCGTAGGGTTAGCGGGGTTTAGCACAGATACGCAGTATTTT.

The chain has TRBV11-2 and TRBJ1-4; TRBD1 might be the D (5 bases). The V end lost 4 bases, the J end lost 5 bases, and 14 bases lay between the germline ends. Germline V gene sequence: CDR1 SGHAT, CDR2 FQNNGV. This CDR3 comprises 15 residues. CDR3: CASSYHRMPNEKLFF. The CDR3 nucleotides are TGTGCCAGCAGCTACCACAGGATGCCGAATGAAAAACTGTTTTTT.

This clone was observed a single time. This chain's CDR3 is CASSRESLLAGSTDTQYF. CDR3 in DNA: TGCGCCAGCAGCCGAGAATCCCTCTTAGCGGGGAGCACAGATACGCAGTATTTT. The chain employs TRBV4-3 and TRBJ2-3, with TRBD2 matching over 8 bases. Trimming cost V 4 bases and J 0 bases; bases outside gene matches: 12. The CDR3 loop spans 18 amino acids. The germline V gene encodes CDR1 LGHNA and CDR2 YSLEER.

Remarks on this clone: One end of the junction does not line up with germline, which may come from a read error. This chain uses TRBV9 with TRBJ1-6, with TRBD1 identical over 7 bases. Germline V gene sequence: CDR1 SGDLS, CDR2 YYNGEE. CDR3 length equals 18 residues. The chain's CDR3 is CASSTTGALPSYNSPPHF. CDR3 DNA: TGTGCCAGCAGCACTACAGGGGCTTTACCCTCCTATAATTCACCCCCCCACTTT. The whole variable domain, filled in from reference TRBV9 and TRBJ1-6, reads DSGVTQTPKHLITATGQRVTLRCSPRSGDLSVYWYQQSLDQGLQFLIQYYNGEERAKGNILERFSAQQFPDLHSELNLSSLELGDSALYFCASSTTGALPSYNSPPHFGNGTRLTVT.

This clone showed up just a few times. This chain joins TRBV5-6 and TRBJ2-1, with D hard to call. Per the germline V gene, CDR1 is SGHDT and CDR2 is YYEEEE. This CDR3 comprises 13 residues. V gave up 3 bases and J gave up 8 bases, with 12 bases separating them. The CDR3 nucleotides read TGTGCCAGCAGCTACACCCAGGTCCATGAGCAGTTCTTC. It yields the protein CASSYTQVHEQFF.

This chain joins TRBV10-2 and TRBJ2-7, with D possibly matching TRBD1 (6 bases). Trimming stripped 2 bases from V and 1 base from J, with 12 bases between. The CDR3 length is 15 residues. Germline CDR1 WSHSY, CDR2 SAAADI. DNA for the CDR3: TGCGCCAGCAGTGAGACAGGGTATAAATCCTACGAGCAGTACTTC. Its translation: CASSETGYKSYEQYF.

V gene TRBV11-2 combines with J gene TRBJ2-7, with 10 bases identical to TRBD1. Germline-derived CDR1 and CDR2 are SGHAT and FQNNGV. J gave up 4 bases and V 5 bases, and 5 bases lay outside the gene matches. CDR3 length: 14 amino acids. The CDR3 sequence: CASSPGTGAYEQYF. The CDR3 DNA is TGTGCCAGCAGCCCCGGGACAGGGGCTTACGAGCAGTACTTC.

The CDR3 DNA sequence: TGTGCCAGTAGTATAGAGGGAGGGGATGGCTACACCTTC. Translated, it gives CASSIEGGDGYTF. V and J are TRBV19 and TRBJ1-2, with D possibly TRBD1 on 5 matching bases. The CDR3 totals 13 residues. The V end was cut by 0 bases, the J end by 6 bases, with 8 bases between. The germline V gene has CDR1 LNHDA and CDR2 SQIVND (reference sequence).

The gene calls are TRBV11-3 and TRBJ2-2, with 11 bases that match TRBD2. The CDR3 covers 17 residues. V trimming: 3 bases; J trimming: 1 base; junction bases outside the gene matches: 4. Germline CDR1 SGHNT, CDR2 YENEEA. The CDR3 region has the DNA TGTGCCAGCAGCTTTCCCGGACTAGCGGGGAACACCGGGGAGCTGTTTTTT. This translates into CASSFPGLAGNTGELFF.

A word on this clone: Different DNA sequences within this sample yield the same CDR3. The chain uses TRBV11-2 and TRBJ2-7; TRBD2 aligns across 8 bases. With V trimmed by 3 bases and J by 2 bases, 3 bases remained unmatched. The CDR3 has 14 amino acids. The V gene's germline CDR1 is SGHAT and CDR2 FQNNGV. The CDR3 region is CASSLGAGAYEQYF. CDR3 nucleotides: TGTGCCAGCAGCTTGGGAGCGGGAGCCTACGAGCAGTACTTC. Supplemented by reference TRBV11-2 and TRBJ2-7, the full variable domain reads EAGVAQSPRYKIIEKRQSVAFWCNPISGHATLYWYQQILGQGPKLLIQFQNNGVVDDSQLPKDRFSAERLKGVDSTLKIQPAKLEDSAVYLCASSLGAGAYEQYFGPGTRLTVT.

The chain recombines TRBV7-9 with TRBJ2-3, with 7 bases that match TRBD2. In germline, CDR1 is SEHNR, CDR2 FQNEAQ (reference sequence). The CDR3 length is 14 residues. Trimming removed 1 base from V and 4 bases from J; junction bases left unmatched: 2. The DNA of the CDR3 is TGTGCCAGCAGCTTAGACCTAGCGGCAGATACGCAGTATTTT. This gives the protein CASSLDLAADTQYF.

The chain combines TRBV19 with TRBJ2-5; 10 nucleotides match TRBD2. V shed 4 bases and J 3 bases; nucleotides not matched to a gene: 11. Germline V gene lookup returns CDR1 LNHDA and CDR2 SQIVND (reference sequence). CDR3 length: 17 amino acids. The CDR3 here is CASSTPRSGRAEETQYF. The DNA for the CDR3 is TGTGCCAGTAGTACCCCGAGGAGCGGGAGGGCCGAAGAGACCCAGTACTTC.

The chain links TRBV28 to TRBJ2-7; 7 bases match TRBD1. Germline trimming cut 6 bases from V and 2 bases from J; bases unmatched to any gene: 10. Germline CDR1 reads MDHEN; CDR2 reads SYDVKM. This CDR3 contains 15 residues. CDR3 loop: CASSLRGQLAYEQYF. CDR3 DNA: TGTGCCAGCAGCTTACGGGGACAGTTAGCCTACGAGCAGTACTTC.